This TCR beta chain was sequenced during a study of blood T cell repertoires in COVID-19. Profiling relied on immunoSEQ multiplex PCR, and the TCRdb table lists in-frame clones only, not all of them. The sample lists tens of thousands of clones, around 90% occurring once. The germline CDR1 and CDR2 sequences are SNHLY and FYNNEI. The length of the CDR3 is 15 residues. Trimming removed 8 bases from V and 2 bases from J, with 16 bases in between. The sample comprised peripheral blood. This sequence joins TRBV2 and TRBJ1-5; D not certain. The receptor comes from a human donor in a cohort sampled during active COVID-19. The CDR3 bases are TGTGCCAGCTCGGTAGACCCGAGGGGCAATCAGCCCCAGCATTTT. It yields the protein CASSVDPRGNQPQHF.